These 19 T cell receptor beta chains were all obtained from the same sample, sequenced in a study of blood T cell repertoires in COVID-19. Repertoires were generated with immunoSEQ multiplex PCR, while TCRdb's copy carries only in-frame clones and drops some. Of about 440,000 clones in the sample, 70% to 90% were seen once. The source material was PBMCs or T cells enriched from blood (not recorded which). The origin of the receptors is a young woman with acute COVID-19.

The rearrangement uses TRBV7-2 and TRBJ1-1, with 8 bases fitting TRBD1. The CDR3 totals 14 residues. Losses at the gene ends were 5 bases for V and 4 bases for J; bases not matched to a gene: 6. Germline V CDR1 and CDR2: SGHTA, FQGNSA. Written as DNA, the CDR3 is TGTGCCAGCAGCGCGACAGGGGCCAGCACTGAAGCTTTCTTT. Protein product: CASSATGASTEAFF.

The chain carries TRBV2 and TRBJ1-2; TRBD1 might be the D (6 bases). The CDR3 extends over 13 amino acids. Trimming left V 7 bases short and J 8 bases short, with 17 bases between. CDR1 and CDR2 (germline): SNHLY, FYNNEI. The CDR3 sequence: CASTSTGRFGYTF. CDR3 nucleotide sequence: TGTGCCAGCACTTCTACAGGGCGCTTCGGCTACACCTTC.

The rearrangement links TRBV28 to TRBJ1-2; perhaps TRBD1 as D (6 bases). This CDR3 is built from 16 residues. Trimming removed 3 bases at V and 2 bases at J, with 16 bases between. Per the germline V gene, CDR1 is MDHEN and CDR2 is SYDVKM. In DNA, the CDR3 is TGTGCCAGCAGTTTTCGGGTGCGGACAGACAACTATGGCTACACCTTC. Its translation is CASSFRVRTDNYGYTF.

The chain links TRBV7-9 to TRBJ2-7; the D gene is possibly TRBD1 (6 bases). This CDR3 has 14 amino acids. Trimming removed 4 bases at V and 2 bases at J, with 12 bases between. CDR1 is SEHNR, CDR2 FQNEAQ, per germline (reference sequence). The CDR3 reads CASSSRDKAYEQYF. The CDR3 region has the DNA TGTGCCAGCAGCTCCCGGGACAAAGCCTACGAGCAGTACTTC.

This clone was recorded only once. V and J are TRBV28 and TRBJ1-5; no reliable D call. V was shortened by 6 bases and J by 9 bases, with 6 bases between the two germline ends. This CDR3 region has 10 residues. CDR1 is MDHEN, CDR2 SYDVKM, per germline. Here the CDR3 DNA reads TGTGCCAGCAGCTCTCGGCCCCAGCATTTT. Translation: CASSSRPQHF.

This rearrangement joins TRBV10-3 to TRBJ1-1; 9 bases are a match to TRBD1. CDR3 length equals 14 residues. Per the germline V gene, CDR1 is ENHRY and CDR2 is SYGVKD. Trimming at V came to 8 bases and at J to 1 base, leaving 5 bases not matched to a gene. The chain's CDR3 is CAIWTGVGNTEAFF. The CDR3 bases are TGTGCCATCTGGACAGGGGTAGGGAACACTGAAGCTTTCTTT.

This chain uses TRBV27 with TRBJ1-5; 9 nucleotides align to TRBD1. The J segment lost 1 base and the V segment lost 6 bases, leaving 7 bases of the junction unmatched. The CDR3 covers 16 residues. In germline, CDR1 is MNHEY, CDR2 SMNVEV (reference sequence). CDR3 amino acids: CASRLGTGLSNQPQHF. The CDR3 DNA sequence: TGTGCCAGCAGGCTTGGGACAGGGCTAAGCAATCAGCCCCAGCATTTT.

This chain connects TRBV5-5 to TRBJ2-1; 8 nucleotides align to TRBD1. From germline, CDR1 is SGHKS and CDR2 YYEKEE (reference sequence). Trimming removed 0 bases from V and 8 bases from J; junction bases left unmatched: 4. The CDR3 is 14 residues long. The CDR3 region has the DNA TGTGCCAGCAGCTTGGAATCAGGGGGCTATGAGCAGTTCTTC. Translated, it gives CASSLESGGYEQFF.

The V call is TRBV2, the J call TRBJ2-1; 7 nucleotides match TRBD1. The CDR3 runs 12 residues. V was clipped by 10 bases and J by 9 bases; unmatched bases: 9. Germline V gene data show CDR1 as SNHLY and CDR2 as FYNNEI. The CDR3 loop reads CAIKGAFGEQFF. CDR3 DNA sequence: TGTGCCATCAAGGGGGCGTTTGGTGAGCAGTTCTTC.

The chain carries TRBV7-9 and TRBJ1-5, with TRBD1 as a possible D gene (5 bases). From germline, CDR1 is SEHNR and CDR2 FQNEAQ (reference sequence). CDR3 size: 14 residues. The V end was cut by 1 base, the J end by 3 bases, with 7 bases between. The CDR3 sequence is CASSLGQLNQPQHF. As DNA, the CDR3 is TGTGCCAGCAGCTTAGGACAGCTCAATCAGCCCCAGCATTTT. The entire variable domain, with the rest obtained from reference TRBV7-9 and TRBJ1-5, is as follows: DTGVSQNPRHKITKRGQNVTFRCDPISEHNRLYWYRQTLGQGPEFLTYFQNEAQLEKSRLLSDRFSAERPKGSFSTLEIQRTEQGDSAMYLCASSLGQLNQPQHFGDGTRLSIL.

The chain employs TRBV28 and TRBJ2-7, with D possibly TRBD2 on 5 matching bases. Germline loops: CDR1 MDHEN, CDR2 SYDVKM. The CDR3 is made up of 14 amino acids. V lost 6 bases to trimming and J lost 1 base, with 13 bases between them. The CDR3 nucleotides are TGTGCCAGCAGCTTCAGGCTAGCTTCCTACGAGCAGTACTTC. Amino acids: CASSFRLASYEQYF.

The chain has TRBV28 and TRBJ1-2; TRBD1 agrees at 9 bases. In germline, CDR1 is MDHEN, CDR2 SYDVKM. CDR3 length equals 15 residues. J gave up 8 bases and V 4 bases, and 11 bases lay outside the gene matches. The CDR3 sequence is CASSSPGTGTGGYTF. CDR3 nucleotides: TGTGCCAGCAGTTCCCCCGGGACAGGGACTGGGGGCTACACCTTC.

This chain connects TRBV29-1 to TRBJ2-7; a weak D match, TRBD2 (5 bases). V lost 4 bases to trimming and J lost 2 bases, with 9 bases between them. The germline V gene has CDR1 SQVTM and CDR2 ANQGSEA. This CDR3 has 12 amino acids. Here the CDR3 reads CSVGRGTYEQYF. In nucleotides, the CDR3 is TGCAGCGTTGGTAGAGGGACCTACGAGCAGTACTTC.

This clone was counted between two and nine times. The chain has TRBV4-1 and TRBJ2-2; TRBD2 might be the D (5 bases). The CDR3 covers 18 residues. Trimming stripped 1 base from V and 0 bases from J, with 15 bases between. Germline V gene lookup returns CDR1 MGHRA and CDR2 YSYEKL. This chain's CDR3 is CASSQVGVRSTNTGELFF. CDR3 DNA: TGCGCCAGCAGCCAAGTCGGGGTCAGGTCCACGAACACCGGGGAGCTGTTTTTT.

The CDR3 sequence is CASSQDTSGGGGTQYF. The CDR3 DNA follows: TGTGCCAGCAGCCAAGATACTAGCGGGGGAGGGGGGACCCAGTACTTC. V and J are TRBV3-1 (or the pseudogene TRBV3-2) and TRBJ2-5; 11 bases are shared with TRBD2. J was trimmed by 7 bases and V by 0 bases; bases with no gene match: 7. The length of the CDR3 is 16 residues. Germline CDR1 and CDR2: LGHDT and YNNKEL (reference sequence).

This clone was picked up one time. The chain is built from TRBV6-2 or TRBV6-3 and TRBJ2-5, with D tentatively TRBD2 (6 bases). The CDR3 loop spans 15 amino acids. Germline V lookup: CDR1 MNHEY, CDR2 SVGEGT. Trimming took 0 bases from V and 5 from J, leaving 13 bases between them. The CDR3 protein is CASSYSEGRPETQYF. As DNA, the CDR3 is TGTGCCAGCAGTTACTCGGAGGGCCGCCCGGAGACCCAGTACTTC.

J is TRBJ2-1 and V is TRBV13; 11 bases align to TRBD2. The V gene end was trimmed by 5 bases and the J gene end by 0 bases; junction bases not matched to a gene: 9. Germline CDR1 is PRHDT and CDR2 is FYEKMQ (reference sequence). CDR3 length equals 18 residues. This chain's CDR3 is CASSVGISGGASYNEQFF. The CDR3 DNA is TGTGCCAGCAGCGTCGGGATTAGCGGGGGGGCCTCCTACAATGAGCAGTTCTTC.

This clone was picked up one time. This sequence joins TRBV10-3 and TRBJ1-1; D is undetermined. Germline loops: CDR1 ENHRY, CDR2 SYGVKD. The CDR3 runs to 16 residues. Trimming shortened V by 0 bases and J by 5 bases, and 16 bases separated the two germline ends. CDR3 in DNA: TGTGCCATCAGTGAGTCGATCCCAGTGGGAGAGACTGAAGCTTTCTTT. This translates into CAISESIPVGETEAFF.

CDR3 residues: CASSPRTALEQYF. Here the CDR3 DNA reads TGTGCCAGCAGTCCTCGGACAGCCCTCGAGCAGTACTTC. The rearrangement links TRBV27 to TRBJ2-7, with D perhaps TRBD1 (6 bases). CDR3 size: 13 residues. Trimming left V 5 bases short and J 6 bases short, with 14 bases between. The germline V gene encodes CDR1 MNHEY and CDR2 SMNVEV (reference sequence).